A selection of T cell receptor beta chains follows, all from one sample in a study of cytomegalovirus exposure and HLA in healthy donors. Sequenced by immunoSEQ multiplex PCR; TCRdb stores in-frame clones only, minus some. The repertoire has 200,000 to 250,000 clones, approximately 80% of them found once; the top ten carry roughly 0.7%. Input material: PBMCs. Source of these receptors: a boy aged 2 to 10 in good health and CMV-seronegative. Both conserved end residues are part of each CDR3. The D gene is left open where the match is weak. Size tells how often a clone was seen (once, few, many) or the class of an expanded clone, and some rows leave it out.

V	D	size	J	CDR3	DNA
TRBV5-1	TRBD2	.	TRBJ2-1	CASSLGFSGRADYNEQFF	TGCGCCAGCAGCTTGGGGTTTAGCGGGAGGGCCGATTACAATGAGCAGTTCTTC
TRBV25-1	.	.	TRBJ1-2	CASSEYREGNYGYTF	TGTGCCAGCAGCGAATACAGGGAAGGGAACTATGGCTACACCTTC
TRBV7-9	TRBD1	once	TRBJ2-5	CASSLATGQETQYF	TGTGCCAGCAGCTTAGCGACAGGGCAAGAGACCCAGTACTTC
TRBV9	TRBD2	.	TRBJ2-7	CASSVGGRAYEQYF	TGTGCCAGCAGCGTAGGCGGGAGGGCCTACGAGCAGTACTTC
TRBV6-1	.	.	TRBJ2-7	CASSDGGFYEQYF	TGTGCCAGCAGTGACGGCGGGTTCTACGAGCAGTACTTC
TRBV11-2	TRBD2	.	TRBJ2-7	CASSLDPSTSGTREQYF	TGTGCCAGCAGCTTAGATCCCTCGACTAGCGGGACTAGGGAGCAGTACTTC
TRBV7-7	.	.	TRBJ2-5	CASSVLGVGETQYF	TGTGCTAGCAGCGTACTGGGAGTCGGGGAGACCCAGTACTTC
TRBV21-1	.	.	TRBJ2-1	CASSPAAREAGVYNEQFF	TGTGCCAGCTCACCGGCGGCTCGAGAAGCGGGAGTGTACAATGAGCAGTTCTTC
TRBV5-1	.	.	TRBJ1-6	CASRREGSNSPLHF	TGCGCCAGCAGACGGGAGGGGTCAAATTCACCCCTCCACTTT
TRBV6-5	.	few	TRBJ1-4	CASSYSPGGEKLFF	TGTGCCAGCAGTTACTCCCCGGGGGGTGAAAAACTGTTTTTT
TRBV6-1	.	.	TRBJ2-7	CASRERREYF	TGTGCCAGCAGAGAGAGGAGGGAGTACTTC
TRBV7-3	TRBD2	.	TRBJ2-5	CASSSRGGGGETQYF	TGTGCCAGCAGCTCCCGGGGTGGCGGGGGGGAGACCCAGTACTTC
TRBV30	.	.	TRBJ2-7	CAWRDRDYEQYF	TGTGCCTGGAGGGACAGAGATTACGAGCAGTACTTC
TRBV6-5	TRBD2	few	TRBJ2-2	CASSGGVAGELFF	TGTGCCAGCAGCGGGGGGGTAGCGGGGGAGCTGTTTTTT
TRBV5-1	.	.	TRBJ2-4	CASSLSQGKNIQYF	TGCGCCAGCAGCTTAAGTCAGGGCAAAAACATTCAGTACTTC
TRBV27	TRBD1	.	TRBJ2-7	CASRHGQVTYEQYF	TGTGCCAGCAGACACGGACAGGTCACCTACGAGCAGTACTTC
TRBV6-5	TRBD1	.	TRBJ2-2	CASSYGTGVRTGELFF	TGTGCCAGCAGTTACGGGACAGGGGTCCGGACCGGGGAGCTGTTTTTT
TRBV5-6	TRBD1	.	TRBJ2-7	CASSPRTGSEGWGKNEQYF	TGTGCCAGCAGCCCCCGGACAGGGAGCGAGGGATGGGGAAAAAACGAGCAGTACTTC
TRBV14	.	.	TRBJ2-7	CASSQGEPRVHEQYF	TGTGCCAGCAGCCAAGGAGAACCACGGGTTCACGAGCAGTACTTC
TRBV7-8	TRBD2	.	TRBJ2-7	CASSRRAGESSYEQYF	TGTGCCAGCAGCCGTAGGGCGGGGGAGAGCTCCTATGAGCAGTACTTC